The 15 T cell receptor beta chains below come from one sample, sequenced in a study of T cells after somatic rescue of genetic block. Clones were read by immunoSEQ multiplex PCR, and TCRdb kept only the in-frame ones, dropping some. The top ten clones hold roughly 2.8% of a sample with about 68,000 clones, about 90% of them seen once. The sample comprised peripheral blood mononuclear cells (PBMCs). The receptor set was obtained from a man in his forties or fifties.

The CDR3 nucleotides are TGTGCCAGCAGCTTCACTTCTAGGTATGGCTACACCTTC. Translated, it gives CASSFTSRYGYTF. This chain links TRBV27 with TRBJ1-2; no reliable D call. This CDR3 has 13 residues. Germline V gene data show CDR1 as MNHEY and CDR2 as SMNVEV (reference sequence). V was shortened by 6 bases and J by 5 bases, with 13 bases between the two germline ends.

The chain carries TRBV28 and TRBJ2-7; D may be TRBD1 or TRBD2 (5 bases each). This CDR3 spans 15 amino acids. Germline CDR1 and CDR2: MDHEN and SYDVKM. Trimming shortened V by 5 bases and J by 4 bases, and 18 bases separated the two germline ends. The CDR3 DNA reads TGTGCCAGCAGTCAACCGGGACCCCTTTTGTACGAGCAGTACTTC. Translating it yields CASSQPGPLLYEQYF.

The J gene is TRBJ1-3, the V gene TRBV10-1; no clear D gene. The V end was cut by 7 bases, the J end by 1 base, with 2 bases between. This CDR3 spans 11 amino acids. Germline-derived CDR1 and CDR2 are WNHNN and SYGVQD (reference sequence). The CDR3 region has the DNA TGCGCCAGCAAATCTGGAAACACCATATATTTT. Its translation is CASKSGNTIYF.

This clone has only a few counts. This same CDR3 is encoded by further DNA sequences in the sample. This rearrangement joins TRBV7-2 to TRBJ2-5, with D perhaps TRBD2 (6 bases). The CDR3 has 14 amino acids. Trimming left V 0 bases short and J 5 bases short, with 10 bases between. CDR1 SGHTA and CDR2 FQGNSA come from the germline V gene. CDR3 in DNA: TGTGCCAGCAGCTTAGCGGGAGGAGGGGAGACCCAGTACTTC. This encodes CASSLAGGGETQYF.

CDR3 in amino acids: CASSPGVDTGELFF. The CDR3 DNA reads as TGTGCCAGCTCACCAGGGGTGGACACCGGGGAGCTGTTTTTT. The chain recombines TRBV18 with TRBJ2-2, with no clear D. The CDR3 spans 14 residues. With 2 bases removed from V and 3 bases from J, the gap between germline ends came to 7 bases. From germline, CDR1 is KGHSH and CDR2 LQKENI.

In the case of this clone: This CDR3 is also generated by other DNA sequences in the sample. The rearrangement links TRBV7-6 to TRBJ2-7; weak D call: TRBD1 (5 bases). With 0 bases removed from V and 6 bases from J, the gap between germline ends came to 9 bases. CDR3 length: 13 residues. Per germline, CDR1 SGHVS and CDR2 FNYEAQ. The CDR3 DNA reads as TGTGCCAGCAGCTTAGCGGTTACAGGCGAGCAGTACTTC. Translated, it gives CASSLAVTGEQYF.

This chain connects TRBV6-5 to TRBJ2-7; D unresolved. There are 13 residues in the CDR3. Trimming left V 2 bases short and J 3 bases short, with 8 bases between. Looked up from germline, CDR1 is MNHEY and CDR2 is SVGAGI. In DNA form, the CDR3 reads TGTGCCAGCAGTTACGACCTAAACTACGAGCAGTACTTC. It specifies CASSYDLNYEQYF.

In the case of this clone: The junction departs from germline at one end; a sequencing error may be responsible. The chain employs TRBV30 and TRBJ1-1; no firm D call. The CDR3 loop spans 12 amino acids. The V gene's germline CDR1 is GTSNPN and CDR2 SVGIG (reference sequence). The chain's CDR3 is CAWTSANIEAFF. The CDR3 region has the DNA TGTGCCTGGACCAGCGCTAACATTGAAGCTTTCTTT.

This chain uses TRBV7-9 with TRBJ2-5; 7 positions match TRBD2. The CDR3 consists of 14 residues. The germline V gene encodes CDR1 SEHNR and CDR2 FQNEAQ (reference sequence). The J segment lost 4 bases and the V segment lost 0 bases, leaving 2 bases of the junction unmatched. CDR3 region: CASSLAGGAETQYF. CDR3 nucleotides: TGTGCCAGCAGCTTAGCGGGAGGGGCAGAGACCCAGTACTTC. Looking up the rest from reference TRBV7-9 and TRBJ2-5 gives the full variable domain: DTGVSQNPRHKITKRGQNVTFRCDPISEHNRLYWYRQTLGQGPEFLTYFQNEAQLEKSRLLSDRFSAERPKGSFSTLEIQRTEQGDSAMYLCASSLAGGAETQYFGPGTRLLVL.

The chain uses TRBV7-9 and TRBJ2-1, with 14 bases lining up with TRBD2. There are 15 residues in the CDR3. Trimming took 5 bases from V and 8 from J; bases not matched to a gene: 5. The V gene's germline CDR1 is SEHNR and CDR2 FQNEAQ (reference sequence). In DNA, the CDR3 is TGTGCCAGCAGCACGACTAGCGGGAGGGCAGATGAGCAGTTCTTC. Amino acid sequence: CASSTTSGRADEQFF. Together with reference TRBV7-9 and TRBJ2-1, the CDR3 gives the full variable domain: DTGVSQNPRHKITKRGQNVTFRCDPISEHNRLYWYRQTLGQGPEFLTYFQNEAQLEKSRLLSDRFSAERPKGSFSTLEIQRTEQGDSAMYLCASSTTSGRADEQFFGPGTRLTVL.

V is TRBV5-4 and J is TRBJ2-2; 9 bases map to TRBD1. The ends lost 3 bases at V and 4 bases at J; junction bases unmatched: 4. There are 15 residues in the CDR3. The germline gives CDR1 SGHNT, CDR2 YYREEE (reference sequence). The CDR3 loop reads CASSSGQGSTGELFF. The CDR3 bases are TGTGCCAGCAGCTCCGGACAGGGGAGCACCGGGGAGCTGTTTTTT.

The chain combines TRBV6-1 with TRBJ2-7; perhaps TRBD2 as D (5 bases). Germline loops: CDR1 MNHNS, CDR2 SASEGT. The ends were cut back, 2 bases at V and 7 bases at J, with 12 bases in the middle. This CDR3 spans 13 amino acids. The CDR3 nucleotides read TGTGCCAGCAGTGAACTCCGCTCGGGGGAGCAGTACTTC. It codes for CASSELRSGEQYF.

This chain uses TRBV6-4 with TRBJ2-3; 13 nucleotides match TRBD2. In germline, CDR1 is MRHNA, CDR2 SNTAGT. Unmatched junction bases numbered 6, after V lost 3 bases and J lost 3 bases. CDR3 size: 17 residues. CDR3 residues: CASSELAGGPRTDTQYF. The CDR3 DNA is TGTGCCAGCAGTGAACTAGCGGGGGGGCCGAGGACAGATACGCAGTATTTT.

The chain recombines TRBV4-1 with TRBJ1-2, with D possibly being TRBD1 (5 bases). CDR1 is MGHRA, CDR2 YSYEKL, per germline. With 1 base removed from V and 2 bases from J, the gap between germline ends came to 17 bases. The CDR3 loop spans 17 amino acids. The chain's CDR3 is CASSQGLLTTENYGYTF. The CDR3 DNA sequence: TGCGCCAGCAGCCAAGGACTCCTCACGACAGAGAACTATGGCTACACCTTC.

This chain links TRBV19 with TRBJ2-1, with D uncertain. Germline loops: CDR1 LNHDA, CDR2 SQIVND (reference sequence). V was cut by 4 bases and J by 6 bases, with 4 bases left in between. The CDR3 sequence is 11 residues long. The CDR3 spells CASSRVNEQFF. The CDR3 nucleotides read TGTGCCAGTAGTAGGGTCAATGAGCAGTTCTTC.